This T cell receptor (beta chain) emerged from a study of cytomegalovirus exposure and HLA in healthy donors (dated by TCRdb to 2015 to 2018). Looking at the study overall: According to an earlier analysis of a few hundred of the donors, about 180 million T cells yielded approximately 120 million unique TCR beta sequences and roughly 280 Gb of sequence data. An early release that covered roughly 600 HLA-typed donors contained about 290 gigabases of sequencing data and 85 million to 100 million unique TCR sequences. Of the 300 to 500 genotyped donors, 75% to 85% were placed in the genetic ancestry cluster associated with self-reported Caucasian donors. The study aimed to test whether signatures of past pathogen exposure could be identified by cataloging public T cell receptors. Using immunosequencing, the study profiled T cell repertoires from 666 subjects and related those repertoires to cytomegalovirus serostatus. Along with the approximately 600-subject first cohort, a separate validation cohort of more than 90 different subjects was used. High-throughput TCR immunosequencing, statistical association of individual TCRs with disease status, and machine learning were combined to predict cytomegalovirus infection status. To study patterns of TCR occurrence, a later analysis re-analyzed previously published TCR beta repertoires from around 660 donors and added high-resolution HLA genotyping. Rather than using new phenotypic data, the later analysis identified candidate immune exposures from TCR beta sequences and from how often those sequences occurred across donors. To decide whether each TCR beta V gene segment behaved as functional or pseudogenic, an earlier analysis of approximately 590 of the donors relied on high-throughput TCR beta sequencing. Donor age, sex, ethnicity and CMV serostatus were compiled alongside the repertoire data. Genome-wide SNP genotypes for about 65% of the roughly 700 donors were used in a later genetic analysis, which treated that subset as a discovery cohort. Every discovery cohort repertoire had been produced on one sequencing platform. Class I and class II HLA loci were covered by the typing at four-digit resolution. The number of typed donors differed by locus: roughly 629-630 for A, B, C, DRB1 and DQB1; some 540 for DQA1; some 590 for DPA1; and some 470 for DPB1. Roughly five DR-DQ haplotypes were treated as single units for association and clustering because of strong linkage in the cohort. Among 350 to 400 genotyped donors of the cohort, an average of 235,054 unique TCR beta nucleotide sequences were sequenced per donor, around 20% of them non-productive.

Of note for this clone: The specificity of this receptor is unknown. Base qualities are not recorded, but no much larger clone differs from it by a single base.

Results and caveats for the whole study, not just this receptor: While some public TCRs were present in many individuals, most TCR sequences turned up only very rarely across donors. In a later analysis, TCR association rates were found to vary across HLA loci, with the most associated TCRs seen for DRB1 alleles and the fewest for HLA-C alleles. Specific HLA alleles were associated with 16,951 TCR beta sequences at a false discovery rate of 0.05 in a later analysis. In both the original and validation cohorts, the classifier was reported to diagnose cytomegalovirus status with high specificity and sensitivity. A further reported finding was that TCR beta sequences accurately predicted the HLA-A and HLA-B alleles for most subjects in the first cohort. In a later analysis, HLA-associated TCR beta chains were found to be more clonally expanded and to have lower generation probabilities than equally common non-associated chains. A total of about 150 TCR beta chains were listed by the study as associated with cytomegalovirus. Because counts were too low, about 15 rarely observed V segments, including chromosome 9 orphons, were left out of the earlier analysis of some 640 of the donors. An earlier analysis of 587 of the donors showed that most TCR beta V segments appeared in productive rearrangements either about 90% or about 30% of the time, which broadly matched IMGT annotations. When HLA alleles, especially DR and DQ, strongly co-occurred, attributing TCR associations to individual alleles was difficult. Several of the top co-occurrence clusters appeared to be linked to parvovirus B19, influenza, CMV and Epstein-Barr virus, according to a later analysis. A cluster of highly shared sequence variants was judged likely to represent a technical artifact of the sequencing pipeline. According to a later genetic analysis, donors in an Asian-associated ancestry cluster had fewer N-insertions in productive TCRs than the approximately 650-donor mean. According to a later analysis, most CMV-associated TCR beta chains appeared to be HLA-restricted, and the HLA associations seemed to be driven largely by CMV exposure. The only immune exposure information available for the cohort was CMV serostatus. According to the authors, the approach could potentially be generalized to other disease states and immunological phenotypes. Correlated functional status among segregating V segments might be attributable to linkage disequilibrium, but an unknown experimental factor could not be ruled out. Because HLA typing was unavailable for some donors at each locus, only the typed subset was used in association tests. In a later genetic analysis, a missense DCLRE1C variant was associated with V-gene and J-gene trimming of TCR beta chains, and the association was replicated in an independent cohort. A few of the identified cytomegalovirus-associated TCR beta chains were confirmed in vitro to be specific for cytomegalovirus antigens. Roughly uniform sequencing depth across donors was assumed in presence/absence analyses, although this assumption may not hold. Only TCR beta chains were sequenced in this cohort, and the absence of alpha or paired-chain data limited detectable features.

The cohort was made up of 500 to 800 healthy bone marrow donors. Cohort members were all nominally healthy when sampled, although unrecorded immune exposures were likely present. The donor tested CMV seropositive, placing the donor among the 289 seropositive members of the cohort. Each donor provided a peripheral blood sample, and peripheral blood mononuclear cells were used for TCR beta sequencing. Genomic DNA was extracted from the blood cell samples with the Qiagen DNeasy Blood Extraction Kit. The library was made by the immunoSEQ multiplex PCR assay. For the multiplex PCR, a mixture combining 60 forward primers for TCR Vbeta segments and 13 reverse primers for TCR Jbeta segments was used. The CDR3 region of rearranged TCR beta genes was amplified from genomic DNA by a multiplex PCR assay. The amplified TCR beta libraries were sequenced on the Illumina HiSeq System as 87-base-pair reads. Regarding the original processing steps: Across the 666 repertoires, a later analysis counted 78 million or so unique TCR beta chains, some 11 million of which were shared by at least two donors. Raw reads were error-corrected and collapsed into unique sequences by a nearest-neighbor algorithm in which closely related sequences were merged to remove PCR and sequencing errors. To assign V, D and J gene segments, CDR3 sequences were aligned to IMGT reference sequences. For a sequence to be retained, a match of at least six nucleotides was required to both a V gene segment and a J gene segment. Rearrangements were classified as productive when the CDR3 lacked stop codons and remained in frame with V and J, and all other rearrangements were classified as non-productive. CDR3 was defined by IMGT convention, running from the second conserved V-encoded cysteine to the conserved J-encoded phenylalanine. The earlier analysis of 500 to 750 of the donors excluded any sequence lacking an unambiguous match to a single V gene segment. In an earlier analysis of 587 of the donors, V segments were called functional above 56.7% productive rearrangements and were called segregating when the between-donor standard deviation exceeded 5%. A statistical classification framework was built to diagnose cytomegalovirus status from the catalog of TCR beta chain sequences. In a later analysis, V and J genes were assigned by comparing TCR nucleotide sequences against IMGT/GENE-DB human TR gene sequences. In a later analysis, CDR3 sequences and most-parsimonious VDJ recombination scenarios were assigned using the TCRdist pipeline. In a later analysis, every TCR beta chain was defined by the combination of its CDR3 amino acid sequence and its V-gene family, and reads without a unique V-gene family were dropped. As a way to deal with suspected cross-contamination and a sequencing artifact, a later analysis dropped roughly 600 nucleotide sequences that were highly shared and had low generation probability. In a later analysis, a clonal expansion index was calculated for each public chain from normalized within-repertoire ranks of inferred template counts. Generation probabilities in a later analysis came from a VDJ recombination model fitted to out-of-frame rearrangements, and those results were checked against IGoR. In a later analysis, TCR-TCR, TCR-HLA and TCR-CMV co-occurrence was scored with hypergeometric tests, and a repertoire-size bias correction was applied to TCR pairs. A later analysis estimated false discovery rates by permuting HLA or CMV assignments 20 times. In a later analysis, co-occurring TCRs were grouped using DBSCAN, and TCRdist sequence similarity was added for clustering within HLA-allele-positive subsets. For co-occurrence clustering, repertoires with fewer than 30,000 or more than 120,000 public chains were excluded, along with roughly 5 repertoires with anomalous nucleotide sharing. The table was pulled from immuneACCESS by TCRdb, which kept in-frame rearrangements only. Such tables lose some clones; where checked, under half of the loss comes from unresolved V genes, and the rest has no known cause. That table supplies the V and J calls and clone size; D and trimming were determined from the DNA. For this sample the table gives approximately 110,000 clones, of which roughly 71% were detected only once. The ten biggest clones cover about a tenth of the sample.

The sequencing sample was made of PBMCs. The clonotype comes from a man aged 35 to 55 in good health and CMV-seropositive.

The nucleotide sequence reads as follows: TGTGCCAGCAGTTACTCGAGGGACAGTTACAATGAGCAGTTCTTC. Its translation is CASSYSRDSYNEQFF. The chain couples TRBV6-5 to TRBJ2-1; 7 of the junction bases match TRBD1. V loses 0 bases at its end and J loses 4 bases; junction bases beyond the gene matches: 3. The CDR3 holds 15 amino acids from the cysteine to the phenylalanine. Only CDR3 DNA remains: 45 bases, in frame from the first base. Via the germline V gene, CDR1 is MNHEY and CDR2 SVGAGI.